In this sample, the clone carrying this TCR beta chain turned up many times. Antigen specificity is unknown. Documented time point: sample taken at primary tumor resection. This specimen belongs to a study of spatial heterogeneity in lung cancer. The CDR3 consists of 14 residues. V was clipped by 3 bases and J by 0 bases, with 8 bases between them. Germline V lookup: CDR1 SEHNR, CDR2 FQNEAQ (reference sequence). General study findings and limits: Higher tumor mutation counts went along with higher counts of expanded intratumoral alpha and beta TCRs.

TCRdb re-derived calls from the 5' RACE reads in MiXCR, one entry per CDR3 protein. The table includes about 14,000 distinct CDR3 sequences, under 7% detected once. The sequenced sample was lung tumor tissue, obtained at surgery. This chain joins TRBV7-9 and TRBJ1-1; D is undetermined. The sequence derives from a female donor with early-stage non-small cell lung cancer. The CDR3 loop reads CASSFGSLNTEAFF. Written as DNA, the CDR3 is TGTGCCAGCAGCTTTGGAAGTTTGAACACTGAAGCTTTCTTT. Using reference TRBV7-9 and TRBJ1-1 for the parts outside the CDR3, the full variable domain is DTGVSQNPRHKITKRGQNVTFRCDPISEHNRLYWYRQTLGQGPEFLTYFQNEAQLEKSRLLSDRFSAERPKGSFSTLEIQRTEQGDSAMYLCASSFGSLNTEAFFGQGTRLTVV.